This record covers a single TCR beta chain. What it recognizes is unknown. The protocol was immunoSEQ multiplex PCR, while the TCRdb copy is restricted to in-frame clones and leaves out a portion. The sample has around 78,000 clones; roughly 85% are singletons. The data derive from a study of T cell responses to AZD1222 COVID-19 vaccine. The overall study: Investigators merged groups given second doses at roughly 4 or roughly 12 weeks. Study-level points and caveats: Spike-specific TCR breadth rose after two AZD1222 doses, and depth rose as well. Donors were largely white British and mainly female; clonal diversity was possibly underestimated. Unmutated variant regions are reportedly targeted by nearly half of spike-specific TCRs.

CDR1 is MNHEY, CDR2 SMNVEV, per germline (reference sequence). Trimming stripped 3 bases from V and 0 bases from J, with 12 bases between. The CDR3 spans 15 residues. This rearrangement joins TRBV27 to TRBJ2-7, with D perhaps being TRBD1 or TRBD2 (5 bases each). This receptor was identified in an adult in good health. Specimen: peripheral blood, collected on day 0 of AZD1222 vaccination. CDR3 sequence: CASSLGDGSSYEQYF. CDR3 bases: TGTGCCAGCAGTTTGGGGGACGGTAGCTCCTACGAGCAGTACTTC.